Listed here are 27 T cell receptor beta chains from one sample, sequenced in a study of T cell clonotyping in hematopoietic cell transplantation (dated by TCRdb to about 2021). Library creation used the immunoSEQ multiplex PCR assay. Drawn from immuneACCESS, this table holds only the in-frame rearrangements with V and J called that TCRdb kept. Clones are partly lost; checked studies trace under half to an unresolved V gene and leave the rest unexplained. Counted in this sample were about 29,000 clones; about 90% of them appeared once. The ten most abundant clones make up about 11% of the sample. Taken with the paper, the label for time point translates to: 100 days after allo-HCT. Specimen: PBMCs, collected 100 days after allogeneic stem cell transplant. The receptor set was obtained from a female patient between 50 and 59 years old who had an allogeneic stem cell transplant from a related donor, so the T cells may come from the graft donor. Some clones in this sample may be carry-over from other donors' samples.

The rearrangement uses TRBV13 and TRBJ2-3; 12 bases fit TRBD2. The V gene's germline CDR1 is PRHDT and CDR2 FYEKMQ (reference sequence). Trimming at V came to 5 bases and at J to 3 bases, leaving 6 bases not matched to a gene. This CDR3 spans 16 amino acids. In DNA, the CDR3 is TGTGCCAGCAGCGATTCTAGCGGGGGGGCAACAGATACGCAGTATTTT. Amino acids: CASSDSSGGATDTQYF.

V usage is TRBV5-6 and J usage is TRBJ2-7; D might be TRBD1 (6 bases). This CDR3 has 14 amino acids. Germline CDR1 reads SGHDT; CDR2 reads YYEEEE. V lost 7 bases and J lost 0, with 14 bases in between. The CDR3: CASFGVGGSYEQYF. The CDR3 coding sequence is TGTGCCAGCTTCGGGGTAGGGGGCTCCTACGAGCAGTACTTC. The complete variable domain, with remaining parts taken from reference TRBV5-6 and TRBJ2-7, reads DAGVTQSPTHLIKTRGQQVTLRCSPKSGHDTVSWYQQALGQGPQFIFQYYEEEERQRGNFPDRFSGHQFPNYSSELNVNALLLGDSALYLCASFGVGGSYEQYFGPGTRLTVT.

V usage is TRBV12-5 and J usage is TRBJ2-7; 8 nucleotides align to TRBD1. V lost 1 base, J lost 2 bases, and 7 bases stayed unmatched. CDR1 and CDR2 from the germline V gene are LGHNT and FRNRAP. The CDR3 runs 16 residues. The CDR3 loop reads CASGLGRTGPTYEQYF. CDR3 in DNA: TGTGCTAGTGGTTTGGGACGGACAGGGCCTACCTACGAGCAGTACTTC.

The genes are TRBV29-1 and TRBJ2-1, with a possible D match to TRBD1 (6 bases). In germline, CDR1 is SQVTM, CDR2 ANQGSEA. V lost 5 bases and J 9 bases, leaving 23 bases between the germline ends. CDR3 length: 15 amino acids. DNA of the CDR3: TGCAGCGTTTCCCCCATGGGGGCCCCTGGGGGTGAGCAGTTCTTC. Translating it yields CSVSPMGAPGGEQFF.

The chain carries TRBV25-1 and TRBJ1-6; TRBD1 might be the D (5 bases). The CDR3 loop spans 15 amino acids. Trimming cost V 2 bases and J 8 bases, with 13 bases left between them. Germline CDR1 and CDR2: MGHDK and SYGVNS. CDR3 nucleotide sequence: TGTGCCAGCAGTGAACTCATGGGGGGGGATTCACCCCTCCACTTT. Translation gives CASSELMGGDSPLHF. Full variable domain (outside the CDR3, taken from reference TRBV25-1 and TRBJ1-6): EADIYQTPRYLVIGTGKKITLECSQTMGHDKMYWYQQDPGMELHLIHYSYGVNSTEKGDLSSESTVSRIRTEHFPLTLESARPSHTSQYLCASSELMGGDSPLHFGNGTRLTVT.

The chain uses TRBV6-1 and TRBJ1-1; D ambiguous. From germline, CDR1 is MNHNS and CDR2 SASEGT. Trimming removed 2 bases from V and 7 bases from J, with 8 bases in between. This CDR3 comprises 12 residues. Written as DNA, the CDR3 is TGTGCCAGCAGTGAATGGGAGCATGAAGCTTTCTTT. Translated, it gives CASSEWEHEAFF.

The CDR3 DNA reads TGCGCCAGCAGCCAAAGCGGGTATCAGCCCCAGCATTTT. This encodes CASSQSGYQPQHF. The chain links TRBV4-1 to TRBJ1-5; D unclear. Trimming stripped 2 bases from V and 5 bases from J, with 7 bases between. Germline lookup yields CDR1 MGHRA and CDR2 YSYEKL. This CDR3 is built from 13 residues.

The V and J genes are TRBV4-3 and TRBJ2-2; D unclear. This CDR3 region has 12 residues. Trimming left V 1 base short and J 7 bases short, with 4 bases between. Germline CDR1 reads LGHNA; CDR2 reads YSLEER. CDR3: CASSQVSGELFF. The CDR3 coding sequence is TGCGCCAGCAGCCAAGTGAGCGGGGAGCTGTTTTTT.

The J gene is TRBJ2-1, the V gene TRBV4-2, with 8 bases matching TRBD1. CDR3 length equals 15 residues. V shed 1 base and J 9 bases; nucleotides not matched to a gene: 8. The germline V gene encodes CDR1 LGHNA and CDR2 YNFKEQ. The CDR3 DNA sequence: TGTGCCAGCAGCCAAGGTCAGGGGGCCGAAGGTGAGCAGTTCTTC. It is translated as CASSQGQGAEGEQFF.

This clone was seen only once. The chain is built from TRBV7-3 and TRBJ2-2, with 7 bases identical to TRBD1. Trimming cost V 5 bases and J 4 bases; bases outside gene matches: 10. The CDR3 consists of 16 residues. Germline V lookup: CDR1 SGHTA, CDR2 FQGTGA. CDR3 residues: CASSLLNRDSTGELFF. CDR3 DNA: TGTGCCAGCAGCCTCCTAAATAGGGACAGCACCGGGGAGCTGTTTTTT.

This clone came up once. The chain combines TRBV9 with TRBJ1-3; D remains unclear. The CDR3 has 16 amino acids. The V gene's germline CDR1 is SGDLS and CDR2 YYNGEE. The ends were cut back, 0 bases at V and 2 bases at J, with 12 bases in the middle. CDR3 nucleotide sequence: TGTGCCAGCAGCGTAGACCCCCGTGGGGCTGGAAACACCATATATTTT. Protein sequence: CASSVDPRGAGNTIYF.

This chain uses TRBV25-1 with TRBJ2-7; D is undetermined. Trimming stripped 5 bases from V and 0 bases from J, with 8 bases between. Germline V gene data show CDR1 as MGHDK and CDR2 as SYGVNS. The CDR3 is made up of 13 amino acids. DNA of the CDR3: TGTGCCAGCAGTCTAGGCTTCTCCTACGAGCAGTACTTC. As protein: CASSLGFSYEQYF.

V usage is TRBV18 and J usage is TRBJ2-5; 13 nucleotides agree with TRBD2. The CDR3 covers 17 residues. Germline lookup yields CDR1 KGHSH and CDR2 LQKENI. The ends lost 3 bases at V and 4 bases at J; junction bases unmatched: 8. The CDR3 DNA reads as TGTGCCAGCTCACCCGGGACTAGCGGGGCGAAGAGAGAGACCCAGTACTTC. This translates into CASSPGTSGAKRETQYF.

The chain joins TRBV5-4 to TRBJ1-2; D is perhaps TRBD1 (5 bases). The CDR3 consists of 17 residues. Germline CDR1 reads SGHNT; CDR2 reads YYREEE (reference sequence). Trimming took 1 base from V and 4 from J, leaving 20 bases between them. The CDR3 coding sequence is TGTGCCAGCAGCTTGAATCCAAGGGGTGTAAAACTCTATGGCTACACCTTC. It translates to CASSLNPRGVKLYGYTF.

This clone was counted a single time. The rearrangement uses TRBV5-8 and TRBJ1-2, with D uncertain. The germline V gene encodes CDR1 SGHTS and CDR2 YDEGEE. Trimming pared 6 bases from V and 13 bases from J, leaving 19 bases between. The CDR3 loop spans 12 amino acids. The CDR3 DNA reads TGTGCCAGCAATGCCAGCTGGGGAACTAGCACCTTC. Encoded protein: CASNASWGTSTF.

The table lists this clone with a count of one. The CDR3 nucleotides read TGTGCCACCATGCCGGGGAGCTCCTACGAGCAGTACTTC. This encodes CATMPGSSYEQYF. V is TRBV7-8 and J is TRBJ2-7, with D perhaps matching TRBD2 (5 bases). V dropped 10 bases and J dropped 0 bases, with 13 bases sitting between them. This CDR3 is built from 13 residues. Germline values: CDR1 SGHVS, CDR2 FQNEAQ.

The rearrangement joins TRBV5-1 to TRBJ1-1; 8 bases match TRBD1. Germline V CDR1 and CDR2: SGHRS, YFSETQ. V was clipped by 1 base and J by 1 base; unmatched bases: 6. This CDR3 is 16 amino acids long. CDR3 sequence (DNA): TGCGCCAGCAGCTTGATGGCAGGGGGCACGAACACTGAAGCTTTCTTT. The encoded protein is CASSLMAGGTNTEAFF.

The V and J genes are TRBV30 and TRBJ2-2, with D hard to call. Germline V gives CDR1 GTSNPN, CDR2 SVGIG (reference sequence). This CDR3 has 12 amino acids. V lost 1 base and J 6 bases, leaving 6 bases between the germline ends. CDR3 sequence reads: CAWSDRPGELFF. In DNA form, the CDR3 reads TGTGCCTGGAGTGATCGGCCCGGGGAGCTGTTTTTT.

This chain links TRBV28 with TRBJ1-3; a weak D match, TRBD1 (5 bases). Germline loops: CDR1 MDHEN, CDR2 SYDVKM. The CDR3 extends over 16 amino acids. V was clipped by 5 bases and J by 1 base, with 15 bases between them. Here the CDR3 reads CASSQPLGASGNTIYF. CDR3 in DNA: TGTGCCAGCAGTCAACCCCTCGGGGCGTCTGGAAACACCATATATTTT.

The CDR3 DNA sequence: TGTGCCAGCAGCCCGCGAACCTCTGGCTACACCTTC. Encoded protein: CASSPRTSGYTF. The chain couples TRBV5-8 to TRBJ1-2; D is unclear. The CDR3 has 12 residues. V dropped 4 bases and J dropped 7 bases, with 11 bases sitting between them. CDR1 and CDR2 from the germline V gene are SGHTS and YDEGEE.

The CDR3 region is CASSSPWASYEQYF. Written as DNA, the CDR3 is TGTGCCAGCAGCTCCCCCTGGGCCAGCTACGAGCAGTACTTC. The V call is TRBV6-5, the J call TRBJ2-7; D is undetermined. Trimming stripped 6 bases from V and 3 bases from J, with 15 bases between. CDR1 is MNHEY, CDR2 SVGAGI, per germline. CDR3 size: 14 residues.

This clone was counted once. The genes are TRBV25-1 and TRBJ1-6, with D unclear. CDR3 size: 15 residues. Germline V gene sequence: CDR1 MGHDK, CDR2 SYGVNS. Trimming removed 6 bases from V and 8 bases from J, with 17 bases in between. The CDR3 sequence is CASSLDLGGDSPLHF. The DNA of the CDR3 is TGTGCCAGCAGCCTCGACCTGGGCGGGGATTCACCCCTCCACTTT.

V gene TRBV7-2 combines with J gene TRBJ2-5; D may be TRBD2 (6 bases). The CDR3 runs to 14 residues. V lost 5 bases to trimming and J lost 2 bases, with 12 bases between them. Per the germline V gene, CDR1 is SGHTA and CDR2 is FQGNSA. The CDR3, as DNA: TGTGCCAGCAGCCCAATTGCGGGACAAGAGACCCAGTACTTC. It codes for CASSPIAGQETQYF.

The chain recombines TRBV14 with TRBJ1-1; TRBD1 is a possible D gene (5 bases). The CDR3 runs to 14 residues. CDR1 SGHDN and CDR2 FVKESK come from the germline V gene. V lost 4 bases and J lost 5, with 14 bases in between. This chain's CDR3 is CASSPRLEGTEAFF. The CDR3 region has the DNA TGTGCCAGCAGCCCCCGGTTGGAGGGGACTGAAGCTTTCTTT.

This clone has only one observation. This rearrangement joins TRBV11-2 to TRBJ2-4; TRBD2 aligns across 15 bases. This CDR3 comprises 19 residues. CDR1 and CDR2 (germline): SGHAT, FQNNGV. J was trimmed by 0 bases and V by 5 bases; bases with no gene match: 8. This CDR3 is CASSPGLAGGLSAKNIQYF. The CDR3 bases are TGTGCCAGCAGCCCGGGACTAGCGGGGGGACTTTCAGCCAAAAACATTCAGTACTTC.

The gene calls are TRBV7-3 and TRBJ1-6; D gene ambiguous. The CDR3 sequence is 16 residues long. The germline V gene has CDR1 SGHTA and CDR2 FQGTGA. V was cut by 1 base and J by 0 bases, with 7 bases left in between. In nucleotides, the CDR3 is TGTGCCAGCAGCTTAAGGGCACGCTCCTATAATTCACCCCTCCACTTT. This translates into CASSLRARSYNSPLHF.

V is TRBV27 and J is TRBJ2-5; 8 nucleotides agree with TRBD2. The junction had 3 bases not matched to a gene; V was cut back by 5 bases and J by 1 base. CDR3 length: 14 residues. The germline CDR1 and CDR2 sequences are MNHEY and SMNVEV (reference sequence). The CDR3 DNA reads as TGTGCCAGCAGTACGGGGGGGTCCCAAGAGACCCAGTACTTC. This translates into CASSTGGSQETQYF.